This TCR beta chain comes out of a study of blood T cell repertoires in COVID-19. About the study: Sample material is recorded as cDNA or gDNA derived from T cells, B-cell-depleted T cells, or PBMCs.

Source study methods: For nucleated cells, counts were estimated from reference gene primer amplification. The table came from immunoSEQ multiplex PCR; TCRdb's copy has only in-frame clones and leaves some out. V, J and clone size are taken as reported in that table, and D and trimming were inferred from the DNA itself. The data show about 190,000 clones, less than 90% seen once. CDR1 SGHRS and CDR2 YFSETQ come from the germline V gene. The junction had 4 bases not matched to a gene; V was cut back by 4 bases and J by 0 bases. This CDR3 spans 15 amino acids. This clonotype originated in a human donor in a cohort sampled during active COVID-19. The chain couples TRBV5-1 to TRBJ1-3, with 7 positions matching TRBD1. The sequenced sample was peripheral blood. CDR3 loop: CASSKGDSSGNTIYF. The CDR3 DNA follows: TGCGCCAGCAGCAAGGGGGACAGCTCTGGAAACACCATATATTTT.